This T cell receptor beta chain was found in a study of blood T cell repertoires in COVID-19. In the original processing: Amplifying reference gene primers gave estimates of nucleated cell counts. Generated by immunoSEQ multiplex PCR, the TCRdb table keeps only in-frame clones and is missing some. That table is the source of V, J and clone size, and D and trimming were worked out from the DNA. The sample carries approximately 74,000 clones, approximately 86% recorded once. Losses at the gene ends were 0 bases for V and 8 bases for J; bases not matched to a gene: 4. CDR3 length equals 13 residues. From germline, CDR1 is SGHRS and CDR2 YFSETQ.

V usage is TRBV5-1 and J usage is TRBJ1-2, with 7 bases that match TRBD1. The origin of this receptor is a woman over 75 with active or convalescent COVID-19. Material: peripheral blood. The CDR3 nucleotides are TGCGCCAGCAGCTTGGAGACAGGGAAGGGCTACACCTTC. This encodes CASSLETGKGYTF.